This T cell receptor (beta chain) was sequenced during a study of CD8+ T cells in alopecia areata (dated by TCRdb to 2016 to 2018). In terms of the full investigation: The treated patients took part in an open-label pilot trial in which moderate-to-severe alopecia areata was treated with oral tofacitinib at 5 to 10 mg twice daily. Biopsies were taken from tofacitinib-treated patients at baseline and again at 4 and 24 weeks into treatment, and several of those patients also had a later scalp biopsy. Patients stayed on tofacitinib for 6 to 18 months and then had 6 months of follow-up off drug so that delayed response and recurrence could be assessed. In treated patients, disease severity was measured using the SALT score, which gives the percentage of scalp surface area affected. RNA came from the PAXgene miRNA kit for fixed scalp, the miRNeasy kit for PBMCs, and the RNeasy kit for mouse skin. immunoSEQ multiplex PCR using 35 Vbeta forward primers and 13 Jbeta reverse primers was used to amplify TCRbeta CDR3 regions. In humans, TCRbeta sequencing was performed on scalp tissue and on sorted CD4+ and CD8+ peripheral blood T cells from healthy controls and from patients with patchy or totalis/universalis alopecia areata. Scalp clonality was compared across normal scalp (n=4), patchy alopecia areata scalp (n=8), and alopecia totalis/universalis scalp (n=8). In both human patients and the C3H/HeJ mouse model, the study applied high-throughput TCRbeta sequencing to look at T cell clonal expansion in alopecia areata.

What the research found in general, with its limitations: Compared with mice, TCR sequences shared between patients were less clear, possibly partly because of HLA diversity across the patient population. During tofacitinib treatment, many expanded lesional clones stuck around in both scalp and blood, and this persistence may partly explain why relapse happens after treatment is stopped. Because the treated cohort was small and had just a single nonresponder, larger studies are needed to establish links between baseline CD8+ expansion and response. Compared with normal scalp, lesional scalp, particularly in alopecia totalis/universalis, had higher clonality and more expanded CD8+ clones, which suggests antigenic drive. Scalp clonality and the number of expanded CD8+ clones among the top 100 scalp clones were significantly decreased by tofacitinib. Unlike mouse skin, which is dominated by gammadelta T cells, normal human skin has resident alphabeta T cells that are also sequenced, and this complicates analysis of the scalp TCR repertoire.

The trim is 5 bases for V and 6 bases for J, with a gap of 7 bases between the germline ends. From the cysteine up to the phenylalanine, the CDR3 has a length of 11 residues. Only CDR3 DNA is held: 33 bases, read in frame from base 1. The germline V gene gives CDR1 as SQVTM and CDR2 as ANQGSEA. The time point label here, explained by the study, means: more than 3 weeks on oral tofacitinib. This specimen's treatment or condition label, interpreted: oral pan-JAK inhibitor, 5-10 mg twice daily. Lesional scalp punch biopsies and peripheral blood were collected from alopecia areata patients. PBMCs were isolated by density centrifugation and stained for CD3, CD4 and CD8, and CD4+ and CD8+ T cells were sorted on a FACSAria. Preparation of the library involved the immunoSEQ multiplex PCR assay. RNA was extracted from all samples and reverse transcribed into cDNA, which served as template for TCR sequencing. SuperScript III was used for first-strand cDNA synthesis, primed with a 2:1 mix of oligo-dT and random hexamers. A synthetic immune receptor repertoire was used to measure amplification bias, and any remaining bias was corrected computationally. The paper's processing steps were these. After raw reads were preprocessed to remove errors, the CDR3 was defined following IMGT conventions as running from the conserved cysteine to phenylalanine. Clonality was computed by normalizing Shannon entropy by log2 of the number of productive unique TCRs and subtracting the result from 1. Scalp TCRbeta sequences were cross-referenced with sorted blood CD4 and CD8 repertoires so that the CD4 or CD8 identity of scalp clones could be inferred. TCRdb holds this immuneACCESS table with in-frame rearrangements only. Some clones are missing; in checked studies, unresolved V genes explain under half, and the rest has no known cause. V, J and clone size reflect that table, while D and trimming were determined from the DNA. In all, the sample holds about 190,000 clones, and 60% to 70% of those were seen once. The ten largest account for about 0.65% of the sample.

Concerning this clone: Its antigen is unknown. No qualities accompany the bases; no much larger clone lies one base away.

Sample: CD4+ T cells sorted from blood, taken at week 4, from a patient treated with tofacitinib. The receptor was isolated from a human donor with alopecia areata. The V gene is TRBV29-1 and the J gene is TRBJ2-2; the D gene cannot be named for sure. The nucleotide sequence reads as follows: TGCAGCGTTTCTCACGCCGGGGAGCTGTTTTTT. This is translated as CSVSHAGELFF.